This passage covers 18 T cell receptor beta chains from one sample sequenced in a study of blood T cell repertoires in COVID-19. Profiling relied on immunoSEQ multiplex PCR, and the TCRdb table lists in-frame clones only, not all of them. The sample consists of over 200,000 clones, nearly 90% of them appearing once. Sequencing input: PBMCs or T cells enriched from blood (not recorded which). All receptors come from a man younger than 40 who had been exposed to COVID-19.

Only a few counts were recorded for this clone. The V call is TRBV25-1, the J call TRBJ2-5; D is uncertain. V was trimmed by 6 bases and J by 7 bases, leaving 18 bases between them. In germline, CDR1 is MGHDK, CDR2 SYGVNS. The length of the CDR3 is 14 residues. The CDR3 protein is CASSTKASIGTQYF. CDR3 sequence (DNA): TGTGCCAGCAGCACCAAAGCGAGTATCGGGACCCAGTACTTC.

The chain employs TRBV7-3 and TRBJ2-1, with 9 bases identical to TRBD2. J lost 7 bases, V lost 2 bases, and 9 bases had no gene match. There are 16 residues in the CDR3. CDR1 is SGHTA, CDR2 FQGTGA, per germline. The CDR3 protein is CASSLYSGTSWNEQFF. The DNA for the CDR3 is TGTGCCAGCAGCTTATACTCCGGGACTAGCTGGAATGAGCAGTTCTTC.

This chain connects TRBV5-1 to TRBJ2-2; TRBD1 matches 8 bases. Germline V gives CDR1 SGHRS, CDR2 YFSETQ. The CDR3 is made up of 14 amino acids. The junction had 6 bases not matched to a gene; V was cut back by 5 bases and J by 6 bases. CDR3 in amino acids: CASSQGQGAGELFF. DNA of the CDR3: TGCGCCAGCAGTCAAGGACAGGGCGCCGGGGAGCTGTTTTTT.

The chain joins TRBV5-4 to TRBJ2-7; possibly TRBD2 for D (6 bases). Germline lookup yields CDR1 SGHNT and CDR2 YYREEE (reference sequence). Trimming removed 2 bases from V and 2 bases from J, with 23 bases in between. The CDR3 has 18 amino acids. CDR3 coding DNA: TGTGCCAGCAGCTTACCGGGACTGGCCCCGGGGATCCCCTACGAGCAGTACTTC. Its protein product is CASSLPGLAPGIPYEQYF.

The chain is built from TRBV29-1 and TRBJ2-2; D gene uncertain. CDR1 SQVTM and CDR2 ANQGSEA come from the germline V gene. The CDR3 length is 15 residues. Trimming shortened V by 6 bases and J by 2 bases, and 16 bases separated the two germline ends. As DNA, the CDR3 is TGCAGCGTCGCCCCCGACTCGACCAACACCGGGGAGCTGTTTTTT. It is translated as CSVAPDSTNTGELFF.

The rearrangement joins TRBV7-9 to TRBJ2-5; TRBD1 might be the D (6 bases). Trimming took 4 bases from V and 5 from J, leaving 26 bases between them. This CDR3 contains 18 residues. The V gene's germline CDR1 is SEHNR and CDR2 FQNEAQ (reference sequence). The DNA for the CDR3 is TGTGCCAGCAGCTCACACTCCAGGGGACCCTATCCCGGGGAGACCCAGTACTTC. As protein: CASSSHSRGPYPGETQYF.

The V gene is TRBV7-9, the J gene TRBJ2-4, with 8 bases lining up with TRBD1. V lost 5 bases to trimming and J lost 4 bases; unmatched junction nucleotides: 7. The CDR3 consists of 15 residues. Germline V gene lookup returns CDR1 SEHNR and CDR2 FQNEAQ (reference sequence). CDR3 sequence: CASSTWTGRKNIQYF. The CDR3 coding sequence is TGTGCCAGCAGCACATGGACAGGGAGGAAAAACATTCAGTACTTC.

V gene TRBV7-6 combines with J gene TRBJ2-7; D may be TRBD1 (5 bases). Trimming pared 3 bases from V and 6 bases from J, leaving 12 bases between. CDR3 length: 13 residues. Germline CDR1 and CDR2: SGHVS and FNYEAQ. The CDR3 nucleotides read TGTGCCAGCAGCTTTGATCGAAGGGGCGAGCAGTACTTC. Translating it yields CASSFDRRGEQYF.

The J gene is TRBJ2-7, the V gene TRBV2, with D maybe TRBD1 (5 bases). The germline V gene encodes CDR1 SNHLY and CDR2 FYNNEI. This CDR3 region has 13 residues. V gave up 6 bases and J gave up 0 bases, with 9 bases separating them. This CDR3 reads CASSLTASYEQYF. The CDR3 DNA reads TGTGCCAGCAGCCTGACAGCCTCCTACGAGCAGTACTTC.

The chain employs TRBV5-1 and TRBJ1-2; 7 positions match TRBD1. The CDR3 runs to 14 residues. The V segment lost 4 bases and the J segment 9 bases; nucleotides outside the gene matches: 12. Germline loops: CDR1 SGHRS, CDR2 YFSETQ. DNA of the CDR3: TGCGCCAGCAGCGGCGGTGGAAAGGGGGCACGCTACACCTTC. This translates into CASSGGGKGARYTF.

This clone was counted a few times. The CDR3 nucleotides are TGTGCCAGCAGCCAAGATTTGGGGACTCTTTTAGGGGAGACCCAGTACTTC. This codes for CASSQDLGTLLGETQYF. This sequence joins TRBV3-1 (or the pseudogene TRBV3-2) and TRBJ2-5; D perhaps matches TRBD2 (6 bases). The CDR3 sequence is 17 residues long. V lost 0 bases and J lost 5, with 19 bases in between. The germline V gene encodes CDR1 LGHDT and CDR2 YNNKEL (reference sequence).

This rearrangement joins TRBV12-5 to TRBJ2-2; D perhaps matches TRBD2 (5 bases). V gave up 3 bases and J gave up 1 base, with 27 bases separating them. Germline loops: CDR1 LGHNT, CDR2 FRNRAP. The CDR3 is made up of 21 amino acids. The CDR3 nucleotides are TGTGCTAGTGGTTTCCACACCGACCAGCTTGGGAGTCGGGGGAACACCGGGGAGCTGTTTTTT. It encodes CASGFHTDQLGSRGNTGELFF.

The J gene is TRBJ1-6, the V gene TRBV7-2; D unresolved. Between the trimmed V and J ends, which lost 10 bases and 7 bases, there was a span of 14 bases. Germline assignment: CDR1 SGHTA and CDR2 FQGNSA. This CDR3 has 13 residues. The CDR3 spells CATTRNPNSPLHF. The CDR3 nucleotides are TGTGCCACAACCAGGAATCCGAATTCACCCCTCCACTTT.

The chain couples TRBV4-1 to TRBJ2-7; 7 bases are shared with TRBD1. CDR1 MGHRA and CDR2 YSYEKL come from the germline V gene. The V segment lost 5 bases and the J segment 5 bases; nucleotides outside the gene matches: 3. The CDR3 is 12 residues long. The CDR3 sequence is CASSWTGDEQYF. The CDR3 DNA follows: TGCGCCAGCAGCTGGACAGGAGACGAGCAGTACTTC.

V gene TRBV5-1 combines with J gene TRBJ2-1; D is unresolved. This CDR3 comprises 12 residues. The V and J ends lost 5 bases and 6 bases respectively, with 9 bases between them. In germline, CDR1 is SGHRS, CDR2 YFSETQ. The CDR3 region has the DNA TGCGCCAGCAGTTTTGAGGCCAATGAGCAGTTCTTC. As protein: CASSFEANEQFF.

The J gene is TRBJ1-2, the V gene TRBV19, with 7 nucleotides matching TRBD1. After removal of 6 bases from V and 4 bases from J, the junction contained 5 bases not matched to a gene. The CDR3 is made up of 13 amino acids. Germline V CDR1 and CDR2: LNHDA, SQIVND (reference sequence). The CDR3 DNA follows: TGTGCCAGTAGCCGCCGGGACAGCTATGGCTACACCTTC. Protein sequence: CASSRRDSYGYTF.

The V and J genes are TRBV5-1 and TRBJ1-1; the match to TRBD1 covers 9 bases. Unmatched junction bases numbered 9, after V lost 4 bases and J lost 2 bases. The V gene's germline CDR1 is SGHRS and CDR2 YFSETQ. CDR3 length: 16 amino acids. CDR3 DNA sequence: TGCGCCAGCAGCGCTGGGACAGGGTGGGGAAACACTGAAGCTTTCTTT. This gives the protein CASSAGTGWGNTEAFF.

V usage is TRBV4-3 and J usage is TRBJ2-1, with 8 bases lining up with TRBD2. Germline assignment: CDR1 LGHNA and CDR2 YSLEER. V lost 0 bases, J lost 4 bases, and 5 bases stayed unmatched. The CDR3 loop spans 16 amino acids. The DNA for the CDR3 is TGCGCCAGCAGCCAAGATTTCGGGGGGGTTTACAATGAGCAGTTCTTC. This sequence encodes CASSQDFGGVYNEQFF.